This TCR beta chain appears in the sequencing data of a study of technical replicates of blood from a few donors. The V end was cut by 0 bases, the J end by 0 bases, with 15 bases between. The germline V gene encodes CDR1 SGHDN and CDR2 FVKESK. The CDR3 runs 19 residues. TCRdb's table, derived via immunoSEQ multiplex PCR, lists solely in-frame clones and lacks some. The table has 95,000 or so clones, approximately 95% seen once; the top ten hold roughly 0.33%. Sequencing was done on a sample of T cells isolated from PBMCs. V and J are TRBV14 and TRBJ2-6; no reliable D call. This clonotype was sampled from a human donor in good health. The CDR3 DNA sequence: TGTGCCAGCAGCCAAGAGCGGAACTTTTTGGGCTCTGGGGCCAACGTCCTGACTTTC. Its protein is CASSQERNFLGSGANVLTF.